Described below is a single T cell receptor (beta chain) sequence and its context. The method was immunoSEQ multiplex PCR; TCRdb's version includes in-frame clones alone and lacks a portion of them. The table has some 2,000,000 clones, about 94% seen once. This record belongs to a study of shared clonotypes between healthy human individuals. Germline-derived CDR1 and CDR2 are SGHRS and YFSETQ. Deletions cut 1 base from V and 5 bases from J, with 15 bases between. The CDR3 is made up of 15 amino acids. Sequences were obtained from naive CD4+ T cells sorted from blood. The subset is: CD45RA+ positively selected. The sequence was collected from a man aged 18 to 35 in good health. This chain connects TRBV5-1 to TRBJ2-5; a weak D match, TRBD2 (6 bases). The CDR3 spells CASSLLASEGETQYF. Written as DNA, the CDR3 is TGCGCCAGCAGCTTGCTGGCTAGCGAGGGGGAGACCCAGTACTTC.